The clone carrying this T cell receptor beta chain was found a few times. The antigen is unknown. The sample is drawn from a study of blood T cells in healthy people across ages. General observations from the study: Percentage of naive T cells showed a strong correlation with TCR beta diversity. Diversity was estimated from one million T cells, and these estimates were considered underestimates. Per million T cells, TCR beta diversity dropped about linearly as age rose.

It was with a sample-barcoded 5' primer and a J-beta primer mix that a second PCR of roughly 7 to 12 cycles was run. TCRdb itself ran the 5' RACE reads through MiXCR, one entry per CDR3 protein. The sample records approximately 680,000 distinct CDR3 sequences, 32% being singletons. Every sample had a minimum of 6.5 million PBMCs isolated. V lost 4 bases and J lost 4, with 17 bases in between. Germline assignment: CDR1 SGHRS and CDR2 YFSETQ. This CDR3 has 15 amino acids. The chain combines TRBV5-1 with TRBJ1-1, with D perhaps TRBD1 (5 bases). This receptor was obtained from a woman at least 80 years old in good health. The sequencing sample was made of blood. This chain's CDR3 is CASSPNSAGGTEAFF. As DNA, the CDR3 is TGCGCCAGCAGCCCGAATTCGGCCGGGGGCACTGAAGCTTTCTTT.